The sequence of this T cell receptor (beta chain) was determined in a study of cytomegalovirus exposure and HLA in healthy donors. As for the study in general: The study placed 70% to 85% of its approximately 400 genotyped donors in the Caucasian-associated ancestry cluster. Study-wide results and limits: A prior analysis recorded that most TCR beta V segments were productive about 87% or about 30% of the time.

Details on this clone: Antigen: not known.

CDR1 GTSNPN and CDR2 SVGIG come from the germline V gene (reference sequence). Trimming shortened V by 1 base and J by 8 bases, and 8 bases separated the two germline ends. The CDR3 consists of 12 residues. The PCR used 60 Vbeta and 13 Jbeta primers. This table comes from immunoSEQ multiplex PCR, and its TCRdb copy is limited to in-frame clones, with some not included. The sample lists some 150,000 clones, about 75% occurring once. The rearrangement links TRBV30 to TRBJ1-4, with a possible D match to TRBD1 (6 bases). The sequenced sample consisted of PBMCs. The receptor was derived from a man between 40 and 49 years old in good health and CMV-seropositive. The CDR3: CAWSATGEKLFF. The DNA of the CDR3 is TGTGCCTGGAGTGCCACAGGGGAAAAACTGTTTTTT.